This paragraph reports one T cell receptor beta chain. At one boundary the junction diverges from the germline segment, which might be a read error. The data were obtained in a study of blood T cell repertoires in COVID-19. The CDR3 runs 13 residues. Germline V lookup: CDR1 LGHDT, CDR2 YNNKEL (reference sequence). Sequencing was performed with immunoSEQ multiplex PCR; in TCRdb, only in-frame clones are kept and a portion is missing. The table includes approximately 260,000 clones, roughly 82% detected once. The receptor's source is a woman of 80 years or more with active or convalescent COVID-19. The rearrangement uses TRBV3-1 (or the pseudogene TRBV3-2) and TRBJ1-2; D might be TRBD1 (6 bases). The sample was peripheral blood. The CDR3 bases are TGTGCCAGCAGCCAAGATCTAGGGACAAGCCACCTCTTC. Translated: CASSQDLGTSHLF.